A selection of T cell receptor beta chains follows, all from one sample in a study of cytomegalovirus exposure and HLA in healthy donors. The protocol was immunoSEQ multiplex PCR, while the TCRdb copy is restricted to in-frame clones and leaves out a portion. The ten most abundant clones cover 1.6% of a sample with 100,000 to 150,000 clones. Sample: PBMCs. The receptors here all came from a woman between 35 and 50 years old in good health and CMV-seropositive. Both conserved end residues are part of each CDR3. D genes are given only for firm matches.

>TRBJ1-1|TRBV7-9|NA
CASSLREVATEAFF
TGTGCCAGCAGCTTACGGGAAGTAGCTACTGAAGCTTTCTTT
>TRBJ2-7|TRBV7-9|TRBD2
CASSLLRLASYEQYF
TGTGCCAGCAGCTTATTGAGACTAGCTTCCTACGAGCAGTACTTC
>TRBJ1-1|TRBV2|NA
CASSPTGTSRTEAFF
TGTGCCAGCAGTCCGACCGGGACAAGCCGGACTGAAGCTTTCTTC
>TRBJ2-7|TRBV5-4|NA
CASSPPAGTEQYF
TGTGCCAGCAGCCCACCGGCGGGTACCGAGCAGTACTTC
>TRBJ2-2|TRBV10-3|TRBD1
CAISESTPGGTGGTGELFF
TGTGCCATCAGTGAGTCGACTCCTGGCGGGACAGGGGGAACCGGGGAGCTGTTTTTT
>TRBJ2-1|TRBV5-1|NA
CASSSGRINISSYNEQFF
TGCGCCAGCAGCTCGGGTAGAATCAACATTAGCTCCTACAATGAGCAGTTCTTC
>TRBJ2-7|TRBV10-1|TRBD2
CASSGLAGSYEQYF
TGCGCCAGCAGTGGACTAGCGGGGTCCTACGAGCAGTACTTC
>TRBJ2-7|TRBV6-1|NA
CASSEEVGVYEQYF
TGTGCCAGCAGTGAAGAGGTGGGAGTGTACGAGCAGTACTTC
>TRBJ1-3|TRBV5-4|TRBD1
CASSLAGGGNTIYF
TGTGCCAGCAGCTTGGCAGGGGGAGGAAACACCATATATTTT
>TRBJ2-7|TRBV7-8|TRBD2
CASSLAASGAYEQYF
TGTGCCAGCAGCTTAGCGGCTAGCGGGGCCTACGAGCAGTACTTC
>TRBJ2-3|TRBV5-1|NA
CASSSQGDTQYF
TGCGCCAGCAGCTCACAGGGAGATACGCAGTATTTT
>TRBJ1-1|TRBV9|NA
CASSLRGGNTEAFF
TGTGCCAGCAGCCTCAGAGGGGGGAACACTGAAGCTTTCTTT
>TRBJ2-3|TRBV19|NA
CASSLGTDTQYF
TGTGCCAGTAGCCTAGGCACAGATACGCAGTATTTT
>TRBJ2-2|TRBV4-1|TRBD2
CASSQVAGLVTGELFF
TGCGCCAGCAGCCAAGTGGCTGGACTAGTGACCGGGGAGCTGTTTTTT
>TRBJ2-1|TRBV10-1|TRBD2
CASSGHSSGNEQFF
TGCGCCAGCAGTGGTCACTCTAGCGGCAATGAGCAGTTCTTC
>TRBJ1-3|TRBV19|TRBD1
CASSIWTGRLSGNTIYF
TGTGCCAGTAGTATCTGGACAGGGCGTCTCTCTGGAAACACCATATATTTT
>TRBJ2-7|TRBV10-2|TRBD2
CASAPGLAFEQYF
TGCGCCAGCGCCCCGGGACTAGCGTTCGAGCAGTACTTC
>TRBJ2-7|TRBV25-1|NA
CASSWVQGGYEQYF
TGTGCCAGCAGTTGGGTACAGGGGGGGTACGAGCAGTACTTC
>TRBJ2-5|TRBV2|NA
CASSGGSTRRKETQYF
TGTGCCAGCAGTGGTGGGTCAACAAGGAGAAAAGAGACCCAGTACTTC
>TRBJ1-1|TRBV6-5|TRBD1
CASKFRRTGNTEAFF
TGTGCCAGCAAATTCCGGAGGACAGGAAACACTGAAGCTTTCTTT
>TRBJ2-3|TRBV5-1|NA
CASSLRGSDTDTQYF
TGCGCCAGCAGCTTGAGGGGAAGCGACACAGATACGCAGTATTTT
>TRBJ1-5|TRBV6-1|NA
CASSVNSQPQHF
TGTGCCAGCAGTGTAAACTCTCAGCCCCAGCATTTT
>TRBJ2-2|TRBV5-3|TRBD2
CARSRESREGTGELFF
TGTGCCAGAAGCCGCGAAAGCAGGGAGGGCACCGGGGAGCTGTTTTTT
>TRBJ2-2|TRBV7-9|TRBD1
CASSPGPGTANTGELFF
TGTGCCAGCAGCCCGGGGCCCGGGACAGCGAACACCGGGGAGCTGTTTTTT
>TRBJ2-1|TRBV5-1|NA
CASSLVMTGNNEQFF
TGCGCCAGCAGCTTGGTAATGACAGGAAACAATGAGCAGTTCTTC
>TRBJ2-5|TRBV13|TRBD2
CASSPAGGLETQYF
TGTGCCAGCAGTCCGGCGGGAGGGCTTGAGACCCAGTACTTC
>TRBJ1-1|TRBV29-1|TRBD1
CSGSTGDTEAFF
TGCAGCGGGTCCACAGGGGACACTGAAGCTTTCTTT
>TRBJ2-7|TRBV30|TRBD1
CAWSVRDRGIYEQYF
TGTGCCTGGAGTGTACGCGACAGGGGGATTTACGAGCAGTACTTC
>TRBJ1-1|TRBV6-6|NA
CASSYEGAEAFF
TGTGCCAGCAGTTACGAGGGTGCTGAAGCTTTCTTT
>TRBJ2-7|TRBV25-1|TRBD2
CASSEPSGRMGEQYF
TGTGCCAGCAGTGAACCTAGCGGGAGAATGGGTGAGCAGTACTTC
>TRBJ2-1|TRBV9|NA
CASSARSTSLSSYNEQFF
TGTGCCAGCAGCGCCCGATCGACTAGTTTGAGCTCCTACAATGAGCAGTTCTTC
>TRBJ2-1|TRBV10-2|TRBD2
CASAPGLVDEQFF
TGCGCCAGCGCGCCGGGACTAGTGGATGAGCAGTTCTTC
>TRBJ2-5|TRBV25-1|TRBD1
CASSDEGPGGAEETQYF
TGTGCCAGCAGCGACGAAGGACCAGGGGGCGCCGAAGAGACCCAGTACTTC
>TRBJ1-5|TRBV7-2|NA
CASSSQSRGNQPQHF
TGTGCCAGCAGCTCCCAGTCTCGGGGCAATCAGCCCCAGCATTTT
>TRBJ2-1|TRBV28|TRBD2
CASSLPSGSYNEQFF
TGTGCCAGCAGTTTGCCCAGCGGGAGCTACAATGAGCAGTTCTTC
>TRBJ2-4|TRBV7-9|NA
CASSLGGPGDIQYF
TGTGCCAGCAGCTTGGGAGGCCCGGGGGACATTCAGTACTTC
>TRBJ1-2|TRBV19|TRBD1
CASTEGGRGNYGYTF
TGTGCCAGTACCGAGGGGGGCAGGGGGAACTATGGCTACACCTTC
>TRBJ2-7|TRBV7-9|NA
CASSSWEQGFYEQYF
TGTGCCAGCAGCTCCTGGGAACAGGGTTTTTACGAGCAGTACTTC
>TRBJ2-7|TRBV28|NA
CASSLAQGSSYEQYF
TGTGCCAGCAGTTTAGCACAGGGAAGCTCCTACGAGCAGTACTTC
>TRBJ2-1|TRBV2|TRBD2
CASKREGPSYNEQFF
TGTGCCAGCAAGCGGGAGGGCCCATCCTACAATGAGCAGTTCTTC
>TRBJ2-5|TRBV28|TRBD1
CASSLGRGLVEETQYF
TGTGCCAGCAGTTTAGGCAGGGGGCTTGTAGAAGAGACCCAGTACTTC
>TRBJ2-7|TRBV9|NA
CASSVESGAYEQYF
TGTGCCAGCAGCGTAGAATCGGGAGCCTACGAGCAGTACTTC
>TRBJ1-2|TRBV6-5|NA
CASSSSGRYGYTF
TGTGCCAGCAGTTCGTCAGGCCGCTATGGCTACACCTTC
>TRBJ2-5|TRBV5-6|NA
CASSLARGAGETQYF
TGTGCCAGCAGCTTGGCCCGCGGGGCGGGAGAGACCCAGTACTTC
>TRBJ2-1|TRBV28|TRBD1
CASSFRRDRSYNEQFF
TGTGCCAGCAGTTTTCGCCGGGACAGATCCTACAATGAGCAGTTCTTC
>TRBJ2-2|TRBV4-2|TRBD1
CASSTGSGQGNTGELFF
TGTGCCAGCAGCACTGGATCGGGACAGGGGAACACCGGGGAGCTGTTTTTT
>TRBJ1-2|TRBV28|TRBD1
CASSLDRDSGYTF
TGTGCCAGCAGCCTTGACAGGGACTCTGGCTACACCTTC
>TRBJ2-5|TRBV7-9|NA
CASSLLRDIQETQYF
TGTGCCAGCAGTCTCCTCCGGGACATCCAAGAGACCCAGTACTTC
>TRBJ1-1|TRBV18|NA
CASSPPGREKTEAFF
TGTGCCAGCTCACCACCGGGCAGGGAAAAGACTGAAGCTTTCTTT
>TRBJ2-5|TRBV19|TRBD2
CASSRRGRAIIQETQYF
TGTGCCAGTAGTCGGCGCGGGAGGGCCATTATTCAAGAGACCCAGTACTTC
>TRBJ2-5|TRBV27|TRBD2
CASRMTSGVWTQYF
TGTGCCAGCAGGATGACTAGCGGCGTTTGGACCCAGTACTTC
>TRBJ2-7|TRBV11-2|TRBD1
CASSLGSGPGQGSYEQYF
TGTGCCAGCAGCTTAGGGTCCGGACCGGGACAGGGATCCTACGAGCAGTACTTC
>TRBJ1-1|TRBV6-1|NA
CASSARTDPNTEAFF
TGTGCCAGCAGTGCCCGGACAGACCCGAACACTGAAGCTTTCTTT